Listed here is a single T cell receptor beta chain. The germline CDR1 and CDR2 sequences are MNHNY and SVGAGI (reference sequence). The CDR3 sequence is 17 residues long. Trimming pared 2 bases from V and 0 bases from J, leaving 15 bases between. The sample belongs to a study of blood T cells in healthy people across ages. For the second PCR, which ran for roughly 7 to 11 cycles, a sample-barcoded 5' primer and a J-beta primer mix were used. TCRdb passed the 5' RACE reads through MiXCR, listing each CDR3 protein once. The table has hundreds of thousands of distinct CDR3 sequences, roughly 48% seen once. No fewer than 5 micrograms of total RNA were isolated from every sample.

The chain joins TRBV6-6 to TRBJ2-3, with D perhaps matching TRBD1 (5 bases). The receptor comes from a man aged 25-45 years in good health. The specimen sequenced was blood. In DNA, the CDR3 is TGTGCCAGCAGTTACATCAAGGGGCCCGAGAGCACAGATACGCAGTATTTT. Protein product: CASSYIKGPESTDTQYF.